The text below deals with one TCR beta chain. What it binds is not known. This CDR3 has 12 residues. Germline lookup yields CDR1 SGHNT and CDR2 YYREEE (reference sequence). V lost 4 bases and J lost 6, with 9 bases in between. The data stem from a study of cytomegalovirus exposure and HLA in healthy donors. The wider study: For the roughly 390 genotyped donors, 75% to 90% fell within the Caucasian-associated ancestry cluster.

Study-wide findings and caveats: Later analysis associated a missense DCLRE1C variant with TCR beta V- and J-gene trimming. The authors judged a highly shared variant cluster likely a sequencing artifact. Presence/absence analyses treated sequencing depth as roughly uniform across donors.

Researchers ran the PCR with 60 Vbeta and 13 Jbeta primers. Using immunoSEQ multiplex PCR, the repertoire was profiled, and TCRdb retains in-frame clones only, with some absent. This table has approximately 89,000 clones, over 60% appearing once. The clonotype originates from a man aged 30-40 years in good health and CMV-seronegative. The V call is TRBV5-4, the J call TRBJ2-3; a possible D gene is TRBD2 (5 bases). Sequenced input: PBMCs. CDR3: CASSGIADTQYF. The CDR3 DNA sequence: TGTGCCAGCAGCGGGATAGCGGATACGCAGTATTTT.